The clone carrying this T cell receptor beta chain was counted ten times or more. The data derive from a study of T-cell memory formation after mild COVID-19. TCRdb called the 5' RACE reads again in MiXCR, with one record for every CDR3 protein. Altogether some 57,000 distinct CDR3 sequences are present, over 9% being singletons, with the ten largest covering around 25%. J was trimmed by 4 bases and V by 1 base; bases with no gene match: 7. Germline V gene data show CDR1 as DFQATT and CDR2 as SNEGSKA (reference sequence). The CDR3 runs 15 residues. Sample: PBMCs or a T cell subset sorted from them (not recorded which). The clonotype was recovered from a young man who had mild COVID-19 (a few samples of this study predate the infection). Cell type and time point are not known. The chain uses TRBV20-1 and TRBJ2-7; 10 positions agree with TRBD1. DNA for the CDR3: TGCAGTGCTAGAGTGAGGGACAGGGGAACGTACGAGCAGTACTTC. It specifies CSARVRDRGTYEQYF.